Listed below are T cell receptor beta chains from one sample, sequenced in a study of Graves' ophthalmopathy and Graves' hyperthyroidism. TCRdb used MiXCR to reprocess the multiplex PCR reads, holding one entry per CDR3 protein. The sample contains 500,000 to 700,000 distinct CDR3 sequences, about 40% of which appear only once. Sequenced: peripheral blood or thyroid tissue (not recorded which). These receptors originate from an adult man with Graves' hyperthyroidism. The CDR3 runs from the conserved cysteine through the conserved F or W. Fields, in order: D gene, J gene, V gene, clone size, CDR3 DNA, CDR3 protein. The D gene is left open where the match is weak. Not all rows give a size; the values are once, few, many and, for expanded clones, a class.

TRBD1 TRBJ1-1 TRBV19 many TGTGCCAGTAGTCCGGACAGGACTCTCACTGAAGCTTTCTTT CASSPDRTLTEAFF
. TRBJ1-1 TRBV7-9 many TGTGCCAGCAGCCCGGGACAAGGGAGGACTGAAGCTTTCTTT CASSPGQGRTEAFF
TRBD1 TRBJ1-5 TRBV19 . TGTGCCAGTAGTAGCTCCGGGACAGCCCTTTTT CASSSSGTALF
TRBD1 TRBJ2-5 TRBV5-1 many TGCGCCAGCAGCTCTCCGGGACAGCCCAACTTC CASSSPGQPNF
. TRBJ2-7 TRBV6-1 many TGTGCCAGCAGCCACGGTGGGCAGCAGCACGAGCAGTACTTC CASSHGGQQHEQYF
. TRBJ1-2 TRBV28 few TGTGCCAGCAGTTTGTTGGGCAGAAACTATGGCTACACCTTC CASSLLGRNYGYTF
TRBD1 TRBJ1-5 TRBV6-1 few TGTGCCAGCAGTGTTAAGGGACAGGGGTTTACTCAGCCCCAGCATTTT CASSVKGQGFTQPQHF
TRBD2 TRBJ2-5 TRBV7-9 few TGTGCCAGCAGCAGACTAGCGGGGGGTTACCAAGAGACCCAGTACTTC CASSRLAGGYQETQYF
TRBD2 TRBJ2-5 TRBV29-1 . TGCAGCGTTGTTTGGGGGGGAGAAGAGACCCAGTACTTC CSVVWGGEETQYF
TRBD1 TRBJ1-1 TRBV12-3/TRBV12-4 many TGTGCCAGCAGATTCGGACAGGGGGGTGAAGCTTTCTTT CASRFGQGGEAFF
. TRBJ2-7 TRBV7-8 many TGTGCCAGCACCCCGGAGGGACAGACCTTTTACTTCTACGAGCAGTACTTC CASTPEGQTFYFYEQYF
TRBD1 TRBJ1-1 TRBV6-6 . TGTGCCAGCAGTTACGGGGTCTCAGGGGGCAACACTGAAGCTTTCTTT CASSYGVSGGNTEAFF
TRBD2 TRBJ2-7 TRBV7-9 few TGTGCCAGCAGCTTACCCCCACTAGCGGGATACGAGCAGTACTTC CASSLPPLAGYEQYF
TRBD2 TRBJ2-2 TRBV7-6 few TGTGCCAGCAGCTTACCTGTAGCGGGGGTGGACACCGGGGAGCTGTTTTTT CASSLPVAGVDTGELFF
. TRBJ2-1 TRBV4-1 . TGCGCCAGCAGCCAAGGACTACCGCCTTCCTACAATGAGCAGTTCTTC CASSQGLPPSYNEQFF
. TRBJ2-5 TRBV20-1 many TGCAGTGCGATAGGGCGTCAGGGTCGGCAAGAGACCCAGTACTTC CSAIGRQGRQETQYF
TRBD1 TRBJ1-2 TRBV6-5 many TGTGCCAGCACTCAGACAGGGTTTGGCTACACCTTC CASTQTGFGYTF
. TRBJ2-2 TRBV7-9 many TGTGCCAGCAGCTGGGACACGTACACCGGGGAGCTGTTTTTT CASSWDTYTGELFF
TRBD2 TRBJ2-5 TRBV24-1 . TGTGCCACCAGCTCAAGACTAGCGGGGTTTGGCGAGACCCAGTACTTC CATSSRLAGFGETQYF
. TRBJ1-5 TRBV28 many TGTGCCAGCAGTTTAGACCCAGGGGGCAATCAGCCCCAGCATTTT CASSLDPGGNQPQHF
. TRBJ1-1 TRBV6-1 many TGTGCCAGCAGTGAAGATGGGTTGAACACTGAAGCTTTCTTT CASSEDGLNTEAFF
TRBD1 TRBJ2-7 TRBV24-1 . TGTGCCACCAGTGATTCCCTGACAGGGGATATCGAGCAGTACTTC CATSDSLTGDIEQYF